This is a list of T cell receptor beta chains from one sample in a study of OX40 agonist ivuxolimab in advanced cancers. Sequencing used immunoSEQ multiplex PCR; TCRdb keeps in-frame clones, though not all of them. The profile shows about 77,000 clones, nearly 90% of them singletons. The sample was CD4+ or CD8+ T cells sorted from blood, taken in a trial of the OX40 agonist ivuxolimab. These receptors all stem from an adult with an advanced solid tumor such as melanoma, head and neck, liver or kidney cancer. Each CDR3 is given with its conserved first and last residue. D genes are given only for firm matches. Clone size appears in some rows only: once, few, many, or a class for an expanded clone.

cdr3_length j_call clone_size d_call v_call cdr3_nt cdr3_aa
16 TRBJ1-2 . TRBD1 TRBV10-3 TGTGCCATCAGTGAGTCGGACAGGGGGGCTAACTATGGCTACACCTTC CAISESDRGANYGYTF
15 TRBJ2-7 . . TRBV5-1 TGCGCCAGCAGCACGTCGGGACCCAACGGGCTCGAGCAGTACTTC CASSTSGPNGLEQYF
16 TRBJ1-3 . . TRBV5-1 TGCGCCAGCAGTCAGGGACGGACAAGCTCTGGAAACACCATATATTTT CASSQGRTSSGNTIYF
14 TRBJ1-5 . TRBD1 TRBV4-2 TGTGCCAGCAGCATGGCAGGGGGAGATCAGCCCCAGCATTTT CASSMAGGDQPQHF
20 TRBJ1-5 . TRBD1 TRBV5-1 TGCGCCAGCAGCTTGGAAACAAGAAGACAGGGGCCGTATAGCAATCAGCCCCAGCATTTT CASSLETRRQGPYSNQPQHF
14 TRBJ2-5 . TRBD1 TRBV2 TGTGCCAGCAGTGAGCGACAGGGTGGGGAGACCCAGTACTTC CASSERQGGETQYF
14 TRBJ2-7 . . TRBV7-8 TGTGCCAGCAGCTTAGCCCGGGTAGCCTACGAGCAGTACTTC CASSLARVAYEQYF
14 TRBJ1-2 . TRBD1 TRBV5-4 TGTGCCAGCAGCTCCAGGACAGGAGATTATGGCTACACCTTC CASSSRTGDYGYTF
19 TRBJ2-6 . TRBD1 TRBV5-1 TGCGCCAGCAGCTTGGCCGTAGGACAGGGGTTCTCTGGGGCCAACGTCCTGACTTTC CASSLAVGQGFSGANVLTF
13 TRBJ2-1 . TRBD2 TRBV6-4 TGTGCCAGCAGTGAAGGAAGCGGGAGACGTCGGTTCTTC CASSEGSGRRRFF
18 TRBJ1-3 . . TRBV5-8 TGTGCCAGCAGCGCGGATTCCGGGAGTTCCTTCTCCGGAAACACCATATATTTT CASSADSGSSFSGNTIYF
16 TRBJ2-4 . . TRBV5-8 TGTGCCAGCAGCTTGGGTGGCGGCCCTGCGGAAAACATTCAGTACTTC CASSLGGGPAENIQYF
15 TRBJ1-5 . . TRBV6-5 TGTGCCAGCAGTTACTCTGGGGGTGTGGGTCAGCCCCAGCATTTT CASSYSGGVGQPQHF
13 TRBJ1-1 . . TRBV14 TGTGCCAGCAGCCAAGAGGCTAGGACCGAAGCTTTCTTT CASSQEARTEAFF
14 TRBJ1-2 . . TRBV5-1 TGCGCCAGCCGACCGTTACCGGGGTCGGGTGGCTACACCTTC CASRPLPGSGGYTF
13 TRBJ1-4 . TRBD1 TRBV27 TGTGCCAGTTGGGACAGACTAAACGAAAAACTGTTTTTT CASWDRLNEKLFF
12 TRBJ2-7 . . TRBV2 TGTGCCAGCACGCTAGCGCTTTACGAGCAGTACTTC CASTLALYEQYF
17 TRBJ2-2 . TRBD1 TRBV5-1 TGCGCCAGCAGCTTGGAAACAGGGGTCGTCAGGGCCGGGGAGCTGTTTTTT CASSLETGVVRAGELFF
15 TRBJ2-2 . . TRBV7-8 TGTGCCAGCAGGCCCCGAGGGTTGAGCACCGGGGAGCTGTTTTTT CASRPRGLSTGELFF
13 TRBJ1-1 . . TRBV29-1 TGCAGCGTCCAACCGCGGATGAACACTGAAGCTTTCTTT CSVQPRMNTEAFF
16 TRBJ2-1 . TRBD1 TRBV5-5 TGTGCCAGCAGCTTTTTTATACAGGGGGGATCAAGGGAGCAGTTCTTC CASSFFIQGGSREQFF
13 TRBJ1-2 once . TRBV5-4 TGTGCCAGCAGCTTAAAGGGAGGCTATGGCTACACCTTC CASSLKGGYGYTF